This is a list of T cell receptor beta chains from one sample in a study of cytomegalovirus exposure and HLA in healthy donors. Method: immunoSEQ multiplex PCR; TCRdb's copy keeps in-frame clones and lacks some. This table has 180,000 or so clones, 65% to 85% appearing once. The sample comprised PBMCs. The source of these receptors is a girl aged 5-17 years in good health and CMV-seropositive. Both conserved end residues are part of each CDR3. A D gene is named only where the DNA matches it firmly. Where a row states a size, it is once, few, many or the class of an expanded clone; other rows omit it.

j_gene | d_gene | abundance | v_gene | CDR3aa | CDR3nt
TRBJ2-3 | . | . | TRBV5-1 | CASSLGGAYAPPRTDTQYF | TGCGCCAGCAGCTTGGGTGGTGCCTACGCCCCACCCCGCACAGATACGCAGTATTTT
TRBJ1-2 | TRBD1 | once | TRBV18 | CASSPGPGTGEYYGYTF | TGTGCCAGCTCCCCTGGGCCCGGGACAGGGGAATACTATGGCTACACCTTC
TRBJ2-5 | TRBD1 | . | TRBV5-4 | CASSSGTVMWQETQYF | TGTGCCAGCAGTTCAGGGACAGTTATGTGGCAAGAGACCCAGTACTTC
TRBJ2-2 | . | . | TRBV5-1 | CASSFRGAGGELFF | TGCGCCAGCAGCTTTCGGGGGGCAGGCGGGGAGCTGTTTTTT
TRBJ2-7 | TRBD2 | few | TRBV6-6 | CATGRGGDPAYEQYF | TGTGCCACCGGGAGGGGGGGGGACCCCGCCTACGAGCAGTACTTC
TRBJ2-3 | . | . | TRBV21-1 | CASSKRGTSGSHVTDTQYF | TGTGCCAGCAGCAAAAGAGGGACTAGCGGGAGTCATGTGACAGATACGCAGTATTTT
TRBJ1-4 | . | . | TRBV2 | CASSDWQGGEKLFF | TGTGCCAGCAGTGATTGGCAGGGCGGTGAAAAACTGTTTTTT
TRBJ2-1 | TRBD2 | few | TRBV29-1 | CSGTSGGYNEQFF | TGCAGCGGGACTAGCGGGGGGTACAATGAGCAGTTCTTC
TRBJ2-3 | . | . | TRBV30 | CAWDAGRGDTQYF | TGTGCCTGGGATGCGGGACGGGGAGATACGCAGTATTTT
TRBJ1-4 | TRBD1 | . | TRBV2 | CASSSRQGRNEKLFF | TGTGCCAGCAGTTCCCGACAGGGGCGTAATGAAAAACTGTTTTTT
TRBJ2-7 | . | . | TRBV5-1 | CASGGGSSYEQYF | TGCGCCAGCGGTGGGGGGAGCTCCTACGAGCAGTACTTC
TRBJ1-6 | TRBD1 | once | TRBV30 | CAWTGGDSPLHF | TGTGCCTGGACAGGGGGCGATTCACCCCTCCACTTT
TRBJ2-3 | . | . | TRBV6-6 | CASSWFRSTSTDTQYF | TGTGCCAGCAGTTGGTTTCGGTCCACTAGCACAGATACGCAGTATTTT
TRBJ2-1 | TRBD2 | . | TRBV19 | CASSIGAGGNEQFF | TGTGCCAGTAGTATAGGGGCGGGAGGCAATGAGCAGTTCTTC
TRBJ2-5 | . | . | TRBV7-6 | CASRAVSSPSPQETQYF | TGTGCCAGCAGGGCGGTATCCAGCCCGTCCCCACAAGAGACCCAGTACTTC
TRBJ2-7 | . | . | TRBV6-5 | CASSYSNRADSYEQYF | TGTGCCAGCAGTTACTCGAATCGAGCGGACTCCTACGAGCAGTACTTC
TRBJ2-2 | . | . | TRBV2 | CASSEAPRHANTGELFF | TGTGCCAGCAGTGAAGCTCCCCGACACGCGAACACCGGGGAGCTGTTTTTT